This T cell receptor (beta chain) is drawn from a study of blood T cell repertoires in COVID-19. Study information: There were acute and convalescent COVID-19 samples, and they came from the United States, Italy and Spain.

The protocol was immunoSEQ multiplex PCR, while the TCRdb copy is restricted to in-frame clones and leaves out a portion. This sample has some 520,000 clones, with roughly nine tenths found just once. This CDR3 comprises 15 residues. V trimming: 2 bases; J trimming: 3 bases; junction bases outside the gene matches: 1. Germline V gene sequence: CDR1 SGHTA, CDR2 FQGTGA. The clonotype originates from a man aged 18-30 years with COVID-19, enrolled during active disease. Sequenced sample: peripheral blood. V gene TRBV7-3 combines with J gene TRBJ2-1; 10 bases match TRBD2. In DNA, the CDR3 is TGTGCCAGCAGCTTAGGACTAGCGGACTACAATGAGCAGTTCTTC. It is translated as CASSLGLADYNEQFF.